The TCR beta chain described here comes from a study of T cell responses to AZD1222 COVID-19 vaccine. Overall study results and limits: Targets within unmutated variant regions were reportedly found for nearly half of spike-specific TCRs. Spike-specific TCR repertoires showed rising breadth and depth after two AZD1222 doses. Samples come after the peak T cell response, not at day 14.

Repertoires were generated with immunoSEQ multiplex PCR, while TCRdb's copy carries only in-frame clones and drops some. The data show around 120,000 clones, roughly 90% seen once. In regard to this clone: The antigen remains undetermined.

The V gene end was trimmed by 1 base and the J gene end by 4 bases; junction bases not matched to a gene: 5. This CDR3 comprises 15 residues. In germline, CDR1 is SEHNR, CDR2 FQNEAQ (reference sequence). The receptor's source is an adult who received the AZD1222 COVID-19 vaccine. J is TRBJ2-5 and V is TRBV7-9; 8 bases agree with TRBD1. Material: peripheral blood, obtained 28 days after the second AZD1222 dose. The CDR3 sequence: CASSLVQGAGETQYF. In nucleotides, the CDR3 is TGTGCCAGCAGCTTAGTGCAGGGGGCGGGAGAGACCCAGTACTTC.